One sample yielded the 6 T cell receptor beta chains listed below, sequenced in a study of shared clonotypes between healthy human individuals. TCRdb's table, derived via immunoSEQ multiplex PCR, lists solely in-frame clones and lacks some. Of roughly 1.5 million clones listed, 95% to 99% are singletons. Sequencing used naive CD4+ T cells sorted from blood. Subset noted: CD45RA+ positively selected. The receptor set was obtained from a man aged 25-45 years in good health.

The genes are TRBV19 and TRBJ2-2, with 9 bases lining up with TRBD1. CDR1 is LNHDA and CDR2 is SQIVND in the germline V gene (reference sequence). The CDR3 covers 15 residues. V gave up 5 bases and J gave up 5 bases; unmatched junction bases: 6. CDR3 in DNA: TGTGCCAGTAGTGGTCCGGGACAGGGAACCGGGGAGCTGTTTTTT. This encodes CASSGPGQGTGELFF.

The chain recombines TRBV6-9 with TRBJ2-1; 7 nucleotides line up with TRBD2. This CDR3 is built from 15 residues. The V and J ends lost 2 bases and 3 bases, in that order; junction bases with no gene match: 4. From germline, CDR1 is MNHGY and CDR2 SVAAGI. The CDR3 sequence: CASSYTSAHYNEQFF. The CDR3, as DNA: TGTGCCAGCAGTTATACTAGCGCCCACTACAATGAGCAGTTCTTC.

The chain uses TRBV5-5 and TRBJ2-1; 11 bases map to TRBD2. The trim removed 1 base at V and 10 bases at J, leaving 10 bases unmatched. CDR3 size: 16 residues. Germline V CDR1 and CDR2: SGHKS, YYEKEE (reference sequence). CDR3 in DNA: TGTGCCAGCAGCTTGTTTACTAGCGGGAGATTCGGCGAGCAGTTCTTC. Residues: CASSLFTSGRFGEQFF.

CDR3 nucleotides: TGTGCCAGCAGCCCACGCCGAAACACCATATATTTT. It specifies CASSPRRNTIYF. The rearrangement uses TRBV7-2 and TRBJ1-3; D remains ambiguous. The CDR3 has 12 residues. Deletions cut 5 bases from V and 5 bases from J, with 7 bases between. Germline CDR1 reads SGHTA; CDR2 reads FQGNSA.

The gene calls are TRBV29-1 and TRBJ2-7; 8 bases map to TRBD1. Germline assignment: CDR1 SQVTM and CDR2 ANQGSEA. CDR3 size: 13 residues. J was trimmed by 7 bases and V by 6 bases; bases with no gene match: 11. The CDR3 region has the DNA TGCAGCGTGCGGACAGGGTACATATCGGAGCAGTACTTC. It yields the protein CSVRTGYISEQYF.

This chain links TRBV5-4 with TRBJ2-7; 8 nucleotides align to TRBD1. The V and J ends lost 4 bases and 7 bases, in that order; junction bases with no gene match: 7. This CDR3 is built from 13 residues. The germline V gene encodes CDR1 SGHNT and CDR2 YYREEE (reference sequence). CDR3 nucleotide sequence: TGTGCCAGCAGCCCGGGACAGGCAAAAGAGCAGTACTTC. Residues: CASSPGQAKEQYF.